This TCR beta chain was profiled in a study of blood T cell repertoires in COVID-19. This clone was detected once. Under the authors' procedure: Amplification of reference gene primers was used by the study to estimate nucleated cell counts. Sequenced by immunoSEQ multiplex PCR; TCRdb stores in-frame clones only, minus some. V and J calls and clone size are copied from that table; D and trimming were computed from the DNA. The sample records about 170,000 clones, 85% to 90% being singletons. The CDR3 sequence is 17 residues long. Unmatched junction bases numbered 11, after V lost 0 bases and J lost 5 bases. Germline CDR1 reads SGDLS; CDR2 reads YYNGEE.

The sequence derives from a man over 45 who had recovered from COVID-19. Sequencing was carried out using peripheral blood. The V and J genes are TRBV9 and TRBJ2-3; 8 nucleotides line up with TRBD2. This CDR3 is CASSVVPSGLGGDTQYF. The CDR3 DNA reads as TGTGCCAGCAGCGTAGTACCTAGCGGGTTGGGAGGAGATACGCAGTATTTT.